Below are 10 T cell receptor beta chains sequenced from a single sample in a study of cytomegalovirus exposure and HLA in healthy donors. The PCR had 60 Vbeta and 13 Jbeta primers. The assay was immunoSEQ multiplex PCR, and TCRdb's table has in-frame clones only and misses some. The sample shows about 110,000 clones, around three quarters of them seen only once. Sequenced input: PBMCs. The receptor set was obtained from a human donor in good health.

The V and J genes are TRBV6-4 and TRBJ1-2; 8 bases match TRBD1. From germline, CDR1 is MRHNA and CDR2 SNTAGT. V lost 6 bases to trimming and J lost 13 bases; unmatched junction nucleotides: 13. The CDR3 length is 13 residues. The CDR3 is CASSRDRLGPRTF. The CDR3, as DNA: TGTGCCAGCAGCCGGGACAGGCTCGGACCACGCACCTTC.

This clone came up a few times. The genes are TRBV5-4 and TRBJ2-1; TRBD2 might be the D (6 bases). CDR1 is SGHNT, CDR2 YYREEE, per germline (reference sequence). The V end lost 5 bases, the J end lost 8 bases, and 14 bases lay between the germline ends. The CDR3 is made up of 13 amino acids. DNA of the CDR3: TGTGCCAGCAGGAAGGGACTCGATGATGAGCAGTTCTTC. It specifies CASRKGLDDEQFF.

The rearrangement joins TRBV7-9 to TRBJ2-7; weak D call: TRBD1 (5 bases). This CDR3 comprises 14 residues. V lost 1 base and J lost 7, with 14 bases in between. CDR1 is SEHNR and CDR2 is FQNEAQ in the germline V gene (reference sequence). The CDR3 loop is CASSLEGQGEEQYF. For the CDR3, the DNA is TGTGCCAGCAGCTTAGAGGGGCAGGGCGAAGAGCAGTACTTC.

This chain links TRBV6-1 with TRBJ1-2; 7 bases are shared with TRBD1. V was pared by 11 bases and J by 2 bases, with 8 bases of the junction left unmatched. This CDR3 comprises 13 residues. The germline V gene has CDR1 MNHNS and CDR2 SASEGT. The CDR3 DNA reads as TGTGCCGGCCGGCCGGGACAGAACTATGGCTACACCTTC. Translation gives CAGRPGQNYGYTF.

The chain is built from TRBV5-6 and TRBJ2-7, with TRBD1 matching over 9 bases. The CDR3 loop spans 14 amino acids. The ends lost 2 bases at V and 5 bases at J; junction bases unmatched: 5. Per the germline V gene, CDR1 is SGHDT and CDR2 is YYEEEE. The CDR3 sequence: CASSFEGTGHEQYF. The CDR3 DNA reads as TGTGCCAGCAGCTTCGAAGGGACAGGGCACGAGCAGTACTTC. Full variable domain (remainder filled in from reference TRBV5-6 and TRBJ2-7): DAGVTQSPTHLIKTRGQQVTLRCSPKSGHDTVSWYQQALGQGPQFIFQYYEEEERQRGNFPDRFSGHQFPNYSSELNVNALLLGDSALYLCASSFEGTGHEQYFGPGTRLTVT.

The CDR3 sequence: CASSLTLLAGGPNTGELFF. CDR3 nucleotides: TGCGCCAGCAGCCTCACGCTACTAGCGGGAGGGCCCAACACCGGGGAGCTGTTTTTT. The chain joins TRBV4-1 to TRBJ2-2; 13 bases are a match to TRBD2. J gave up 2 bases and V 4 bases, and 10 bases lay outside the gene matches. The CDR3 totals 19 residues. Per the germline V gene, CDR1 is MGHRA and CDR2 is YSYEKL.

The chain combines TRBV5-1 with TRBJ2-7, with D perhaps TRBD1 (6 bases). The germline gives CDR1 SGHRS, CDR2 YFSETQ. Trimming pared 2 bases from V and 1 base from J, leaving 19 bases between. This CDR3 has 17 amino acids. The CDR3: CASSFGGTSGQSYEQYF. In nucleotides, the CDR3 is TGCGCCAGCAGCTTCGGTGGGACCAGTGGACAGTCCTACGAGCAGTACTTC.

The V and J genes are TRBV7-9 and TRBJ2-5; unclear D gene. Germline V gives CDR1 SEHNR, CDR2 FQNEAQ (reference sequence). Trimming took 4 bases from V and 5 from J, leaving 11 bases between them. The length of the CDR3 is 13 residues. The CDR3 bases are TGTGCCAGCAGCTACCGGTCCCGGGAGACCCAGTACTTC. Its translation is CASSYRSRETQYF.

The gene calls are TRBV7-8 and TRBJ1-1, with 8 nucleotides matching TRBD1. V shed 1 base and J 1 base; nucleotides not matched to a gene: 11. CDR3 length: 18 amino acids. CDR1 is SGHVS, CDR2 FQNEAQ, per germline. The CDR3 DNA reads TGTGCCAGCAGCTTAGGTAGACCCCAGGGGGCTTGGAACACTGAAGCTTTCTTT. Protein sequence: CASSLGRPQGAWNTEAFF.

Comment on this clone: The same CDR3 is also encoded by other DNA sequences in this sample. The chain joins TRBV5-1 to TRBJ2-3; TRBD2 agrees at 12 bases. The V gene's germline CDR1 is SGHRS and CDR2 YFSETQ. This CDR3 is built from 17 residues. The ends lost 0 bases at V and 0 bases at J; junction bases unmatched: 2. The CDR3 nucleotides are TGCGCCAGCAGCTTGGGTCTAGCGGGAGGGAGCACAGATACGCAGTATTTT. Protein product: CASSLGLAGGSTDTQYF.